The next 21 T cell receptor beta chains were all read from a single sample in a study of T cell changes during pregnancy in multiple sclerosis. Using immunoSEQ multiplex PCR, the repertoire was profiled, and TCRdb retains in-frame clones only, with some absent. Of about 57,000 clones in the sample, approximately 90% are singletons; the top ten hold about 0.37%. The input for sequencing was CD4+ T cells from peripheral blood mononuclear cells, taken before pregnancy. All receptors derive from a female donor with multiple sclerosis, enrolled in a pregnancy study.

The J gene is TRBJ2-1, the V gene TRBV4-1; 14 nucleotides agree with TRBD2. The CDR3 is 14 amino acids. The V gene end was trimmed by 1 base and the J gene end by 13 bases; junction bases not matched to a gene: 3. The germline gives CDR1 MGHRA, CDR2 YSYEKL. CDR3 region: CASSQGGTSGSQFF. DNA for the CDR3: TGCGCCAGCAGCCAAGGAGGGACTAGCGGGAGTCAGTTCTTC.

The J gene is TRBJ2-7, the V gene TRBV7-6; D is possibly TRBD2 (6 bases). With 5 bases removed from V and 3 bases from J, the gap between germline ends came to 17 bases. The CDR3 runs 15 residues. Germline V gene sequence: CDR1 SGHVS, CDR2 FNYEAQ. DNA for the CDR3: TGTGCCAGCAGCCTCGACGAGGGAGGTGTCTACGAGCAGTACTTC. It codes for CASSLDEGGVYEQYF.

The genes are TRBV6-5 and TRBJ2-1; TRBD2 agrees at 9 bases. The V gene's germline CDR1 is MNHEY and CDR2 SVGAGI. V lost 2 bases, J lost 9 bases, and 8 bases stayed unmatched. The CDR3 is made up of 15 amino acids. The CDR3: CASSYPVAGVSEQFF. For the CDR3, the DNA is TGTGCCAGCAGTTACCCTGTAGCGGGAGTTAGTGAGCAGTTCTTC.

This rearrangement joins TRBV5-6 to TRBJ2-7; D may be TRBD1 (5 bases). The germline V gene encodes CDR1 SGHDT and CDR2 YYEEEE. The CDR3 is 14 residues long. Trimming removed 0 bases from V and 7 bases from J, with 14 bases in between. The CDR3 DNA sequence: TGTGCCAGCAGCTTGGTATCCAGGGATGGAGAGCAGTACTTC. The encoded protein is CASSLVSRDGEQYF. The full variable domain, completed using reference TRBV5-6 and TRBJ2-7, is DAGVTQSPTHLIKTRGQQVTLRCSPKSGHDTVSWYQQALGQGPQFIFQYYEEEERQRGNFPDRFSGHQFPNYSSELNVNALLLGDSALYLCASSLVSRDGEQYFGPGTRLTVT.

This chain connects TRBV7-2 to TRBJ2-2; tentative D call: TRBD1 (6 bases). From germline, CDR1 is SGHTA and CDR2 FQGNSA. V dropped 2 bases and J dropped 2 bases, with 12 bases sitting between them. CDR3 length: 16 residues. In DNA form, the CDR3 reads TGTGCCAGCAGCTTAAGGGGGAGCGGAAACACCGGGGAGCTGTTTTTT. It translates to CASSLRGSGNTGELFF.

The chain employs TRBV7-9 and TRBJ2-2; TRBD1 agrees at 7 bases. The CDR3 consists of 16 residues. V lost 5 bases to trimming and J lost 3 bases; unmatched junction nucleotides: 9. The germline V gene has CDR1 SEHNR and CDR2 FQNEAQ (reference sequence). In DNA, the CDR3 is TGTGCCAGCAGCGTACCCGGGACAGTAGACACCGGGGAGCTGTTTTTT. It encodes CASSVPGTVDTGELFF. Full variable domain (remainder filled in from reference TRBV7-9 and TRBJ2-2): DTGVSQNPRHKITKRGQNVTFRCDPISEHNRLYWYRQTLGQGPEFLTYFQNEAQLEKSRLLSDRFSAERPKGSFSTLEIQRTEQGDSAMYLCASSVPGTVDTGELFFGEGSRLTVL.

This sequence joins TRBV28 and TRBJ2-7; no firm D call. V lost 8 bases, J lost 0 bases, and 8 bases lay in between. The CDR3 length is 12 residues. Germline assignment: CDR1 MDHEN and CDR2 SYDVKM. For the CDR3, the DNA is TGTGCCAGCGGCGGTGACTCCTACGAGCAGTACTTC. It specifies CASGGDSYEQYF.

The chain is built from TRBV28 and TRBJ2-7, with 8 bases aligning to TRBD1. Germline V lookup: CDR1 MDHEN, CDR2 SYDVKM. This CDR3 contains 14 residues. The junction had 8 bases not matched to a gene; V was cut back by 6 bases and J by 4 bases. DNA of the CDR3: TGTGCCAGCAGCCTGGACAGGGTCTCGTACGAGCAGTACTTC. Translating it yields CASSLDRVSYEQYF.

The V call is TRBV11-3, the J call TRBJ2-2, with a possible D match to TRBD2 (6 bases). Germline assignment: CDR1 SGHNT and CDR2 YENEEA. This CDR3 comprises 14 residues. V was cut by 5 bases and J by 1 base, with 8 bases left in between. CDR3: CASSPGGNTGELFF. The CDR3, as DNA: TGTGCCAGCAGCCCCGGGGGGAACACCGGGGAGCTGTTTTTT.

The V gene is TRBV7-9, the J gene TRBJ1-2; D perhaps matches TRBD1 (5 bases). There are 13 residues in the CDR3. Germline V gene sequence: CDR1 SEHNR, CDR2 FQNEAQ (reference sequence). V was cut by 7 bases and J by 8 bases, with 17 bases left in between. The CDR3 spells CASTLGRAGGYTF. The CDR3, as DNA: TGTGCCAGCACCCTGGGCAGGGCGGGGGGCTACACCTTC.

The chain joins TRBV25-1 to TRBJ1-2, with D uncertain. The CDR3 totals 14 residues. Per the germline V gene, CDR1 is MGHDK and CDR2 is SYGVNS. Trimming cost V 1 base and J 2 bases, with 8 bases left between them. The CDR3 DNA reads as TGTGCCAGCAGTGAATTTTCCGGGAACTATGGCTACACCTTC. This encodes CASSEFSGNYGYTF.

This clone has a single count. V and J are TRBV5-4 and TRBJ2-6; the D gene is possibly TRBD1 (5 bases). The CDR3 runs 15 residues. V shed 0 bases and J shed 3 bases, with 7 bases lying between them. Germline loops: CDR1 SGHNT, CDR2 YYREEE (reference sequence). The CDR3 spells CASSLEGYGANVLTF. The CDR3 region has the DNA TGTGCCAGCAGCTTGGAGGGGTATGGGGCCAACGTCCTGACTTTC.

This rearrangement joins TRBV19 to TRBJ2-5; 13 bases fit TRBD2. Germline V CDR1 and CDR2: LNHDA, SQIVND (reference sequence). CDR3 size: 16 residues. V lost 6 bases and J lost 1; bases outside the gene matches: 5. The CDR3: CASRSGTSGTQETQYF. The CDR3 nucleotides read TGTGCCAGTAGATCCGGGACTAGCGGGACCCAAGAGACCCAGTACTTC.

The chain links TRBV6-6 to TRBJ1-1, with D unresolved. Germline V gene sequence: CDR1 MNHNY, CDR2 SVGAGI (reference sequence). Between the trimmed V and J ends, which lost 5 bases and 4 bases, there was a span of 17 bases. This CDR3 contains 15 residues. The CDR3, as DNA: TGTGCCAGCAGTGGGGTCGCAATTGGAGGCACTGAAGCTTTCTTT. Translating gives CASSGVAIGGTEAFF.

The chain carries TRBV5-4 and TRBJ1-2; a possible D gene is TRBD1 (6 bases). Germline CDR1 SGHNT, CDR2 YYREEE (reference sequence). The CDR3 consists of 14 residues. The V end was cut by 0 bases, the J end by 8 bases, with 14 bases between. CDR3 coding DNA: TGTGCCAGCAGCTTGGTTTGGGGGGGCCGGGGCTACACCTTC. As protein: CASSLVWGGRGYTF.

This clone has more than one count but fewer than ten. The chain links TRBV6-5 to TRBJ2-1; D perhaps matches TRBD2 (6 bases). The CDR3 is 15 amino acids. The ends were cut back, 3 bases at V and 7 bases at J, with 16 bases in the middle. Germline CDR1 MNHEY, CDR2 SVGAGI. Here the CDR3 reads CASSYRREYGNEQFF. CDR3 in DNA: TGTGCCAGCAGTTATCGGAGGGAGTACGGGAATGAGCAGTTCTTC.

V and J are TRBV6-1 and TRBJ2-7; 9 bases map to TRBD2. The trim removed 7 bases at V and 4 bases at J, leaving 5 bases unmatched. This CDR3 has 13 amino acids. The germline V gene encodes CDR1 MNHNS and CDR2 SASEGT. CDR3 residues: CASKLLAGYEQYF. The CDR3, as DNA: TGTGCCAGCAAACTTCTAGCGGGGTACGAGCAGTACTTC.

V and J are TRBV6-1 and TRBJ2-2, with D hard to call. Trimming pared 7 bases from V and 1 base from J, leaving 10 bases between. The CDR3 spans 14 residues. Germline CDR1 is MNHNS and CDR2 is SASEGT. CDR3 protein: CASTSTRNTGELFF. In DNA, the CDR3 is TGTGCCAGCACAAGTACGAGGAACACCGGGGAGCTGTTTTTT.

The rearrangement links TRBV5-4 to TRBJ2-7, with 10 bases that match TRBD1. CDR3 length equals 16 residues. V lost 3 bases, J lost 5 bases, and 11 bases stayed unmatched. Germline CDR1 and CDR2: SGHNT and YYREEE (reference sequence). The CDR3 DNA sequence: TGTGCCAGCAGCTCGCCTTGGACAGGGGGAAGAAACGAGCAGTACTTC. Protein sequence: CASSSPWTGGRNEQYF.

This chain links TRBV4-1 with TRBJ1-3; no firm D call. CDR3 length: 17 residues. The germline gives CDR1 MGHRA, CDR2 YSYEKL. Trimming cost V 2 bases and J 0 bases, with 14 bases left between them. For the CDR3, the DNA is TGCGCCAGCAGCCAAACACGAGGGCGGCTCTCTGGAAACACCATATATTTT. The encoded protein is CASSQTRGRLSGNTIYF.

V gene TRBV7-2 combines with J gene TRBJ2-4; a weak D match, TRBD1 (5 bases). Germline V gene lookup returns CDR1 SGHTA and CDR2 FQGNSA. The CDR3 extends over 16 amino acids. V lost 3 bases to trimming and J lost 2 bases, with 14 bases between them. CDR3 region: CASSLSRVYSKNIQYF. The CDR3 DNA follows: TGTGCCAGCAGCTTGTCCAGGGTCTATTCCAAAAACATTCAGTACTTC. Together with reference TRBV7-2 and TRBJ2-4, the CDR3 gives the full variable domain: GAGVSQSPSNKVTEKGKDVELRCDPISGHTALYWYRQSLGQGLEFLIYFQGNSAPDKSGLPSDRFSAERTGGSVSTLTIQRTQQEDSAVYLCASSLSRVYSKNIQYFGAGTRLSVL.